Given below is one TCR beta chain in context. The sample is drawn from a study of blood T cell repertoires in COVID-19. In the study overall: PBMCs, B-cell-depleted T cells, or T cells provided the cDNA or gDNA that made up the material.

CDR1 is SGHTA, CDR2 FQGNSA, per germline. V was clipped by 7 bases and J by 2 bases, with 17 bases between them. The CDR3 contains 15 residues. The authors' processing: Nucleated cell number was recorded as an estimate derived from reference gene primer amplification. TCRdb's table, derived via immunoSEQ multiplex PCR, lists solely in-frame clones and lacks some. V, J and clone size were drawn from that table, and D and trimming were deduced from the DNA. The data contain more than 150,000 clones, 65% to 85% of them seen just once; the ten biggest clones take up 17%. V gene TRBV7-2 combines with J gene TRBJ1-2; D remains unclear. The source is a man aged 55-75 years with active or convalescent COVID-19. Material: peripheral blood. CDR3: CASIPGGLGNYGYTF. The DNA of the CDR3 is TGTGCCAGCATTCCGGGCGGGTTGGGGAACTATGGCTACACCTTC. The variable domain in full, with the rest retrieved from reference TRBV7-2 and TRBJ1-2, is GAGVSQSPSNKVTEKGKDVELRCDPISGHTALYWYRQSLGQGLEFLIYFQGNSAPDKSGLPSDRFSAERTGGSVSTLTIQRTQQEDSAVYLCASIPGGLGNYGYTFGSGTRLTVV.